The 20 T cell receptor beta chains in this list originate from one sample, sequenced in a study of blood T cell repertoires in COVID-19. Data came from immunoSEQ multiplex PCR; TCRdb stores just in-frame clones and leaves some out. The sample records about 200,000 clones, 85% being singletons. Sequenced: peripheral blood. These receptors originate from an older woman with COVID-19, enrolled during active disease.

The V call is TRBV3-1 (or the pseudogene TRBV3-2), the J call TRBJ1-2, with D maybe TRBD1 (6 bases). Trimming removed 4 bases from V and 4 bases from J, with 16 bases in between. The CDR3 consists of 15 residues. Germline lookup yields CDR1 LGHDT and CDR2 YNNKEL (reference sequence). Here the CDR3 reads CASSRQGSRAYGYTF. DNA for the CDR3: TGTGCCAGCAGCCGGCAGGGGAGCCGGGCCTATGGCTACACCTTC.

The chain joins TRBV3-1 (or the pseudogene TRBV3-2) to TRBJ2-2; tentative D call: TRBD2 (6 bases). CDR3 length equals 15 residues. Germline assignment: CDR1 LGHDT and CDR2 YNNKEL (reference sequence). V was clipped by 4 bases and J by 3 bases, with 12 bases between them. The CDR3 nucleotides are TGTGCCAGCAGCCCCCGGGACTTCTACACCGGGGAGCTGTTTTTT. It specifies CASSPRDFYTGELFF.

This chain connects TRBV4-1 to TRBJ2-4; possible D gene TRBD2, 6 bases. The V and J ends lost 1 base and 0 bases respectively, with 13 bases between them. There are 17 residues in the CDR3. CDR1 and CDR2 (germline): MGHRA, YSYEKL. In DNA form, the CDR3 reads TGCGCCAGCAGCCAAGCGGGGGATGATATAGCCAAAAACATTCAGTACTTC. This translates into CASSQAGDDIAKNIQYF.

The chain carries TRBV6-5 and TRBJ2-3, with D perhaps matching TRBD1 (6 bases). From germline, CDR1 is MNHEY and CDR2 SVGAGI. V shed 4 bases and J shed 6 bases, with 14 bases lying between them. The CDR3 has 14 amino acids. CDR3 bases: TGTGCCAGCAGTTGGACAGCTAAGTATGATACGCAGTATTTT. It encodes CASSWTAKYDTQYF.

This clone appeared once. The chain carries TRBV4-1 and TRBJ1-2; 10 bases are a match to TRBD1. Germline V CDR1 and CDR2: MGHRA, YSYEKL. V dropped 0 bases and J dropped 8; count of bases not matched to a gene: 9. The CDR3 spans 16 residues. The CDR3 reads CASSQDYDRGLWGYTF. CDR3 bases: TGCGCCAGCAGCCAAGATTACGACAGGGGGCTTTGGGGCTACACCTTC.

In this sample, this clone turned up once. CDR3 sequence: CASSEGLEAYNEQFF. The CDR3 nucleotides read TGCGCCAGCAGTGAGGGGTTAGAGGCCTACAATGAGCAGTTCTTC. The chain employs TRBV10-1 and TRBJ2-1; D is undetermined. The CDR3 has 15 residues. Germline V gives CDR1 WNHNN, CDR2 SYGVQD (reference sequence). V was shortened by 2 bases and J by 2 bases, with 10 bases between the two germline ends.

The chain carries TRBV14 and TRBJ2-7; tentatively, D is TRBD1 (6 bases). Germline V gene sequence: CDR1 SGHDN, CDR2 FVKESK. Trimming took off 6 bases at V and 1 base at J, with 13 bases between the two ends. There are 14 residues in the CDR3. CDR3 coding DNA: TGTGCCAGCAGTGGGGTGACAGGTTCCTACGAGCAGTACTTC. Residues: CASSGVTGSYEQYF.

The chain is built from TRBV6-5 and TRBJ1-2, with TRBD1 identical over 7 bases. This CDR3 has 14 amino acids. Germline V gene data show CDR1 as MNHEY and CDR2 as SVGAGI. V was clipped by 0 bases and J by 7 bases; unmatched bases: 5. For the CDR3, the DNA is TGTGCCAGCAGTTACTCAGGGACAGCGCGTGGCTACACCTTC. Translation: CASSYSGTARGYTF.

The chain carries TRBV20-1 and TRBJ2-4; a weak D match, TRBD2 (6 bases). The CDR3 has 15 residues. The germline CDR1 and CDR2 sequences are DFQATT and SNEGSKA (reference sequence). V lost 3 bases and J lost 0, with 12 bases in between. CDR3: CSASVAALAKNIQYF. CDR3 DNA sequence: TGCAGTGCTAGTGTAGCGGCCTTAGCCAAAAACATTCAGTACTTC.

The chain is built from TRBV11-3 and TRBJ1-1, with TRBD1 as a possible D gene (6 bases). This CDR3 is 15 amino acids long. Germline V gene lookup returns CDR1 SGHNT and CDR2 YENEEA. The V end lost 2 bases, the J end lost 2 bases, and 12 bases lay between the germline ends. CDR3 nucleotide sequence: TGTGCCAGCAGCTTAAATAACAGGGTTAACACTGAAGCTTTCTTT. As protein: CASSLNNRVNTEAFF.

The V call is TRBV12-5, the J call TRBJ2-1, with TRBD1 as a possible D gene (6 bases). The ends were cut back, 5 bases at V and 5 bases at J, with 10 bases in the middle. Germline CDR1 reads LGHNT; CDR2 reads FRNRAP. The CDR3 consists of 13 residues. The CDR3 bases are TGTGCTAGTGGTCAACAGGGAGACAATGAGCAGTTCTTC. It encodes CASGQQGDNEQFF.

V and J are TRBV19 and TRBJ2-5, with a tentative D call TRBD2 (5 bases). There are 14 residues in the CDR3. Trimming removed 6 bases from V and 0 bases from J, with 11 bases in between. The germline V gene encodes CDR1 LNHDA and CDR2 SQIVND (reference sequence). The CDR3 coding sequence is TGTGCCAGTAGCGGGAACTTGTACCAAGAGACCCAGTACTTC. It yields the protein CASSGNLYQETQYF. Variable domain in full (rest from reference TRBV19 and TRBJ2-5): DGGITQSPKYLFRKEGQNVTLSCEQNLNHDAMYWYRQDPGQGLRLIYYSQIVNDFQKGDIAEGYSVSREKKESFPLTVTSAQKNPTAFYLCASSGNLYQETQYFGPGTRLLVL.

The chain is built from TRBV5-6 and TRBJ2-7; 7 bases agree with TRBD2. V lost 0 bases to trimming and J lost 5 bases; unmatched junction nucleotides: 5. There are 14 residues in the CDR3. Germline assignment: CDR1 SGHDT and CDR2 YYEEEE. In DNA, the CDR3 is TGTGCCAGCAGCTTGGTGACAAGCGGGAACGAGCAGTACTTC. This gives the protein CASSLVTSGNEQYF. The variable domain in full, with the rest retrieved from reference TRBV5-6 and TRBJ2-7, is DAGVTQSPTHLIKTRGQQVTLRCSPKSGHDTVSWYQQALGQGPQFIFQYYEEEERQRGNFPDRFSGHQFPNYSSELNVNALLLGDSALYLCASSLVTSGNEQYFGPGTRLTVT.

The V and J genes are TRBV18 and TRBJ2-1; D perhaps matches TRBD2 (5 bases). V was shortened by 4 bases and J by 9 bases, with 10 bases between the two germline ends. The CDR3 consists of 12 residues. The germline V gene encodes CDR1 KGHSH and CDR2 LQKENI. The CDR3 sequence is CASSLKSGEQFF. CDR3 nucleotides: TGTGCCAGCTCACTCAAGAGCGGTGAGCAGTTCTTC.

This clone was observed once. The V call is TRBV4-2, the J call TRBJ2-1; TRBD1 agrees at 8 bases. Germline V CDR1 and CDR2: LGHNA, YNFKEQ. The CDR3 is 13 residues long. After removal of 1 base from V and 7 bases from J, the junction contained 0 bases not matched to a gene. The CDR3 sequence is CASSQGDRNEQFF. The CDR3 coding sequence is TGTGCCAGCAGCCAAGGGGACAGGAATGAGCAGTTCTTC.

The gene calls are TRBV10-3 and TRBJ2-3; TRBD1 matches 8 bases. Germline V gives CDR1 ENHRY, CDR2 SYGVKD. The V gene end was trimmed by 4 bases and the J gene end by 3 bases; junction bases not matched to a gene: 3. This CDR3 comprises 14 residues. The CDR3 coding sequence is TGTGCCATCAGTGGTTGGACAGGGACAGATACGCAGTATTTT. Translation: CAISGWTGTDTQYF.

Here the CDR3 reads CASSLLGDRGPLSNQPQHF. Here the CDR3 DNA reads TGTGCCAGCAGCTTACTTGGGGACAGGGGCCCTTTAAGCAATCAGCCCCAGCATTTT. The V call is TRBV7-2, the J call TRBJ1-5, with TRBD1 matching 10 bases. The CDR3 has 19 amino acids. Trimming at V came to 2 bases and at J to 1 base, leaving 11 bases not matched to a gene. Germline V lookup: CDR1 SGHTA, CDR2 FQGNSA.

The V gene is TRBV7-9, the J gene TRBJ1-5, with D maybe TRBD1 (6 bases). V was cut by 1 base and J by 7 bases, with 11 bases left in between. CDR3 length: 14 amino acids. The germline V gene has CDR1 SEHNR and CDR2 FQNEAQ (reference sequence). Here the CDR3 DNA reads TGTGCCAGCAGCTTAGGGACAGCCGGACAGCCCCAGCATTTT. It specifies CASSLGTAGQPQHF.

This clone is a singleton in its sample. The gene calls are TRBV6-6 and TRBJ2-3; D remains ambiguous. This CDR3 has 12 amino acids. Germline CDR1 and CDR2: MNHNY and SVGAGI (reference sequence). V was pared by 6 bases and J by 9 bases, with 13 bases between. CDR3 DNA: TGTGCCAGCAGACCCCCGGTTGAGACGCAGTATTTT. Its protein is CASRPPVETQYF.

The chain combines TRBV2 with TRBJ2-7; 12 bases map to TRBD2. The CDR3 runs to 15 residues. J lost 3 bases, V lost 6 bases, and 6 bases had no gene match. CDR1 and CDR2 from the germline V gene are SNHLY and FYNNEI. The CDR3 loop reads CASRVGTSGFYEQYF. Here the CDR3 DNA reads TGTGCCAGCAGGGTTGGGACTAGCGGGTTCTACGAGCAGTACTTC.